This T cell receptor (beta chain) was obtained from a study of shared clonotypes between healthy human individuals. TCRdb's copy holds only in-frame clones and misses some; the assay was immunoSEQ multiplex PCR. The sample gives 600,000 to 700,000 clones, about three quarters of which show up once; under 2% is in the top ten. The material sequenced was memory CD4+ T cells sorted from blood. Subset given: CD45RA-negative fraction. The sequence was obtained from a woman younger than 45 in good health.

As DNA, the CDR3 is TGTGCCAGCAGTGAAATAGCGGACAACTACAATGAGCAGTTCTTC. This encodes CASSEIADNYNEQFF. The chain recombines TRBV25-1 with TRBJ2-1, with D possibly being TRBD2 (6 bases). The CDR3 has 15 amino acids. The germline V gene encodes CDR1 MGHDK and CDR2 SYGVNS. The germline V and J ends were trimmed by 2 bases and 3 bases, with 11 bases remaining between them.